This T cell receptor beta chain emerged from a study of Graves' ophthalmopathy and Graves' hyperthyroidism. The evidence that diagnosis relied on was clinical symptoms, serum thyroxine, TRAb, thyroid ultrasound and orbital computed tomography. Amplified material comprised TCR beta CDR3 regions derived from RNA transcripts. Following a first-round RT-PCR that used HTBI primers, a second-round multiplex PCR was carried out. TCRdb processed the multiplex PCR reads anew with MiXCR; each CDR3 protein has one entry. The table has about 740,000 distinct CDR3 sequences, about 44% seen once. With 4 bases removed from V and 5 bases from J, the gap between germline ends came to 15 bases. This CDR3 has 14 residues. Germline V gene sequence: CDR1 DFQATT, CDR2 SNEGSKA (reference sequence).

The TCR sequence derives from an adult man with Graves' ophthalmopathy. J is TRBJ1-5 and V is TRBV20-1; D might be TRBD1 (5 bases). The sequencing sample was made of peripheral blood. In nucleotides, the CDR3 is TGCAGTGCTAATGATCTAACGGGGGATCAGCCCCAGCATTTT. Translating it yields CSANDLTGDQPQHF.